This T cell receptor beta chain was documented in a study of early T cells in non-severe SARS-CoV-2 infection. The J segment lost 6 bases and the V segment lost 4 bases, leaving 17 bases of the junction unmatched. The CDR3 is made up of 17 amino acids. Looked up from germline, CDR1 is ENHRY and CDR2 is SYGVKD. Unique molecular identifiers tagged individual cDNA molecules. TCRdb redid the calling of the 5' RACE reads with MiXCR, one entry per CDR3 protein. This table holds 97,000 or so distinct CDR3 sequences, roughly 13% found once. The J gene is TRBJ2-7, the V gene TRBV10-3; 8 nucleotides agree with TRBD1. Sequencing was carried out using whole blood. The receptor was isolated from an adult who was a healthcare worker with PCR-confirmed SARS-CoV-2 infection or an uninfected control (not recorded which). This CDR3 is CAISGAPSGTGHREQYF. The CDR3 DNA reads TGTGCCATCAGTGGAGCGCCGTCAGGGACAGGTCACCGCGAGCAGTACTTC.